This T cell receptor beta chain appears in the sequencing data of a study of shared clonotypes between healthy human individuals. With 2 bases removed from V and 4 bases from J, the gap between germline ends came to 9 bases. Germline values: CDR1 LNHDA, CDR2 SQIVND (reference sequence). This CDR3 comprises 14 residues. Some clones are missing from TCRdb's copy, which holds only in-frame ones; the method was immunoSEQ multiplex PCR. This sample has almost 700,000 clones, with 90% to 95% found just once. Positively selected for CCR7, the CD45RO-negative cells used as naive CD8 cells excluded terminally differentiated effector memory CD45RA+ cells. For this clone: The identical CDR3 is also encoded by other nucleotide sequences in the sample.

The rearrangement uses TRBV19 and TRBJ2-1, with D possibly TRBD2 on 5 matching bases. Specimen: naive CD8+ T cells sorted from blood. The TCR was taken from a man aged 30 to 39 in good health. Here the CDR3 DNA reads TGTGCCAGTAGTATATCGGCGGGTTACAATGAGCAGTTCTTC. It codes for CASSISAGYNEQFF.